The 26 T cell receptor beta chains listed next were all sequenced from one sample in a study of STAT5B mutations in CD4+ large granular lymphocyte leukemia. Method: immunoSEQ multiplex PCR; TCRdb's copy keeps in-frame clones and lacks some. The table has roughly 410 clones, approximately 70% seen once. Sequenced input: PBMCs. These receptors originate from a woman aged 50 to 60 with CD4+ T-cell large granular lymphocyte leukemia.

This chain uses TRBV4-1 with TRBJ2-1; a weak D match, TRBD2 (6 bases). In germline, CDR1 is MGHRA, CDR2 YSYEKL. V was pared by 0 bases and J by 3 bases, with 18 bases between. The CDR3 runs to 18 residues. CDR3 nucleotides: TGCGCCAGCAGCCAAGATTCCCCGGGAGTAGAATACTACAATGAGCAGTTCTTC. Translation: CASSQDSPGVEYYNEQFF.

This clone was found a few times. J is TRBJ2-1 and V is TRBV4-3; 9 bases line up with TRBD2. This CDR3 spans 16 amino acids. V shed 2 bases and J 6 bases; nucleotides not matched to a gene: 8. The V gene's germline CDR1 is LGHNA and CDR2 YSLEER. The CDR3 DNA reads as TGCGCCAGCAGCCAAACCCTACGACTAGCGGCCAATGAGCAGTTCTTC. It yields the protein CASSQTLRLAANEQFF.

This rearrangement joins TRBV25-1 to TRBJ2-5; D is uncertain. This CDR3 region has 15 residues. Germline assignment: CDR1 MGHDK and CDR2 SYGVNS. V was trimmed by 5 bases and J by 5 bases, leaving 18 bases between them. The CDR3 DNA is TGTGCCAGCAGTCATCCGGACGGATCTGGGGAGACCCAGTACTTC. The encoded protein is CASSHPDGSGETQYF.

The sample holds one count of this clone. This chain links TRBV11-2 with TRBJ1-2; 9 bases are shared with TRBD1. This CDR3 is 14 amino acids long. V was clipped by 5 bases and J by 9 bases; unmatched bases: 10. CDR1 is SGHAT and CDR2 is FQNNGV in the germline V gene. CDR3 sequence: CASSPTGGRVSYTF. The CDR3 nucleotides are TGTGCCAGCAGCCCAACAGGGGGCAGGGTGAGCTACACCTTC.

This clone is a singleton in its sample. This chain connects TRBV5-5 to TRBJ2-6, with D perhaps matching TRBD1 or TRBD2 (5 bases each). Germline values: CDR1 SGHKS, CDR2 YYEKEE (reference sequence). V lost 3 bases and J 2 bases, leaving 12 bases between the germline ends. The CDR3 sequence is 16 residues long. CDR3 loop: CASSSTGLPGANVLTF. Written as DNA, the CDR3 is TGTGCCAGCAGCTCTACGGGGCTTCCTGGGGCCAACGTCCTGACTTTC.

This clone has a handful of counts. The chain has TRBV4-3 and TRBJ1-4, with D hard to call. Germline V gene lookup returns CDR1 LGHNA and CDR2 YSLEER. The CDR3 extends over 18 amino acids. The V and J ends lost 0 bases and 8 bases respectively, with 22 bases between them. DNA for the CDR3: TGCGCCAGCAGCCAAGACTATGGCGGCAGGCTGATTGAAGAAAAACTGTTTTTT. Amino acid sequence: CASSQDYGGRLIEEKLFF.

This clone was seen more than once but under ten times. The chain links TRBV5-6 to TRBJ2-7; weak D call: TRBD1 (5 bases). Germline V gene sequence: CDR1 SGHDT, CDR2 YYEEEE. Trimming removed 4 bases from V and 2 bases from J, with 13 bases in between. The CDR3 is 14 residues long. CDR3 loop: CASSLGATAYEQYF. The CDR3 nucleotides read TGTGCCAGCAGCCTTGGGGCCACAGCCTACGAGCAGTACTTC.

This clone has just a few counts. The chain combines TRBV25-1 with TRBJ1-1; TRBD1 might be the D (5 bases). This CDR3 is 14 amino acids long. V was pared by 4 bases and J by 6 bases, with 15 bases between. The germline V gene has CDR1 MGHDK and CDR2 SYGVNS. For the CDR3, the DNA is TGTGCCAGCAGTGGCTTCAGGGAGGGCCCTGAAGCTTTCTTT. Encoded protein: CASSGFREGPEAFF.

This chain links TRBV10-3 with TRBJ1-2; D uncertain. Germline assignment: CDR1 ENHRY and CDR2 SYGVKD. The V end lost 3 bases, the J end lost 2 bases, and 13 bases lay between the germline ends. This CDR3 contains 15 residues. The CDR3 loop reads CAISDGPIMNYGYTF. DNA of the CDR3: TGTGCCATCAGTGATGGACCGATTATGAACTATGGCTACACCTTC.

This rearrangement joins TRBV15 to TRBJ2-7; 7 positions match TRBD2. Germline assignment: CDR1 LNHNV and CDR2 YYDKDF (reference sequence). The CDR3 runs 14 residues. The junction had 12 bases not matched to a gene; V was cut back by 8 bases and J by 5 bases. The chain's CDR3 is CATSSRGGVDEQYF. In DNA, the CDR3 is TGTGCCACCTCCAGTAGGGGAGGGGTCGACGAGCAGTACTTC.

This clone turned up a few times. The gene calls are TRBV11-2 and TRBJ1-4; D is uncertain. V lost 3 bases to trimming and J lost 7 bases, with 3 bases between them. CDR1 and CDR2 from the germline V gene are SGHAT and FQNNGV. There are 11 residues in the CDR3. CDR3 region: CASSFSEKLFF. The CDR3 DNA follows: TGTGCCAGCAGCTTCTCTGAAAAACTGTTTTTT.

The CDR3 region has the DNA TGTGCCAGCAGTTATCGACAGGGCAATTCACCCCTCCACTTT. Encoded protein: CASSYRQGNSPLHF. This chain joins TRBV5-4 and TRBJ1-6, with TRBD1 matching 7 bases. In germline, CDR1 is SGHNT, CDR2 YYREEE (reference sequence). The ends lost 5 bases at V and 7 bases at J; junction bases unmatched: 6. The CDR3 is made up of 14 amino acids.

The rearrangement links TRBV18 to TRBJ2-3; D is uncertain. CDR1 is KGHSH, CDR2 LQKENI, per germline. This CDR3 contains 12 residues. Trimming cost V 3 bases and J 6 bases, with 7 bases left between them. The CDR3 sequence is CASSPYADTQYF. In DNA, the CDR3 is TGTGCCAGCTCACCCTATGCGGATACGCAGTATTTT.

The V gene is TRBV14, the J gene TRBJ2-5; 7 bases line up with TRBD1. Per germline, CDR1 SGHDN and CDR2 FVKESK. This CDR3 comprises 13 residues. After removal of 8 bases from V and 4 bases from J, the junction contained 7 bases not matched to a gene. In DNA, the CDR3 is TGTGCCAGCGGTCGACAGGGAGTAGAGACCCAGTACTTC. Translated: CASGRQGVETQYF. Variable domain in full (rest from reference TRBV14 and TRBJ2-5): EAGVTQFPSHSVIEKGQTVTLRCDPISGHDNLYWYRRVMGKEIKFLLHFVKESKQDESGMPNNRFLAERTGGTYSTLKVQPAELEDSGVYFCASGRQGVETQYFGPGTRLLVL.

The chain employs TRBV7-5 and TRBJ1-2. TRBV7-5 is described as a pseudogene. The CDR3 consists of 14 residues. In DNA form, the CDR3 reads TGTGCCAGAAGCACGACCAGGGGGGGCTATGGCTACACCTTC. Protein sequence: CARSTTRGGYGYTF.

V gene TRBV19 combines with J gene TRBJ2-1; TRBD2 is a possible D gene (6 bases). This CDR3 region has 15 residues. Germline CDR1 and CDR2: LNHDA and SQIVND (reference sequence). The V gene lost 3 bases and the J gene lost 2 bases, with 11 bases spanning the gap. CDR3 protein: CASSIVSGPYNEQFF. Here the CDR3 DNA reads TGTGCCAGTAGTATTGTGAGCGGGCCCTACAATGAGCAGTTCTTC. Using reference TRBV19 and TRBJ2-1 for the parts outside the CDR3, the full variable domain is DGGITQSPKYLFRKEGQNVTLSCEQNLNHDAMYWYRQDPGQGLRLIYYSQIVNDFQKGDIAEGYSVSREKKESFPLTVTSAQKNPTAFYLCASSIVSGPYNEQFFGPGTRLTVL.

This clone is a singleton in its sample. This chain links TRBV7-2 with TRBJ2-2; D not resolved. From germline, CDR1 is SGHTA and CDR2 FQGNSA. Trimming left V 5 bases short and J 7 bases short, with 11 bases between. The CDR3 loop spans 13 amino acids. The CDR3 protein is CASSPGFVGELFF. In DNA form, the CDR3 reads TGTGCCAGCAGCCCCGGTTTTGTCGGGGAGCTGTTTTTT. Full variable domain (remainder filled in from reference TRBV7-2 and TRBJ2-2): GAGVSQSPSNKVTEKGKDVELRCDPISGHTALYWYRQSLGQGLEFLIYFQGNSAPDKSGLPSDRFSAERTGGSVSTLTIQRTQQEDSAVYLCASSPGFVGELFFGEGSRLTVL.

The chain couples TRBV14 to TRBJ2-7; either TRBD1 or TRBD2 may supply D (5 bases each). CDR1 is SGHDN, CDR2 FVKESK, per germline. V was pared by 4 bases and J by 5 bases, with 12 bases between. The CDR3 covers 13 residues. The CDR3 loop reads CASSLSRGHEQYF. The CDR3 DNA reads as TGTGCCAGCAGCCTGAGTAGGGGACACGAGCAGTACTTC.

This clone was recorded once. The chain carries TRBV5-1 and TRBJ2-5; maybe TRBD1 (6 bases). Germline loops: CDR1 SGHRS, CDR2 YFSETQ. Trimming stripped 2 bases from V and 0 bases from J, with 14 bases between. The CDR3 has 16 amino acids. The CDR3 spells CASSLPFRGDQETQYF. The CDR3 DNA follows: TGCGCCAGCAGCTTACCCTTCAGGGGAGACCAAGAGACCCAGTACTTC.

The chain joins TRBV25-1 to TRBJ1-2; no clear D gene. The CDR3 runs to 14 residues. Germline CDR1 reads MGHDK; CDR2 reads SYGVNS. V was pared by 5 bases and J by 4 bases, with 14 bases between. DNA of the CDR3: TGTGCCAGCAGTAAACTGGGAAAGACCTATGGCTACACCTTC. Its protein is CASSKLGKTYGYTF.

The chain carries TRBV6-6 and TRBJ1-6, with D unresolved. In germline, CDR1 is MNHNY, CDR2 SVGAGI (reference sequence). Deletions cut 2 bases from V and 6 bases from J, with 11 bases between. This CDR3 is built from 15 residues. The CDR3 nucleotides are TGTGCCAGCAGTTACGGAGGAGGTAGTAATTCACCCCTCCACTTT. It translates to CASSYGGGSNSPLHF.

This chain joins TRBV4-3 and TRBJ2-1, with D perhaps TRBD1 or TRBD2 (5 bases each). The CDR3 spans 15 residues. Germline values: CDR1 LGHNA, CDR2 YSLEER. V was shortened by 0 bases and J by 4 bases, with 10 bases between the two germline ends. The CDR3 loop is CASSQERGPYNEQFF. In DNA, the CDR3 is TGCGCCAGCAGCCAAGAGAGGGGCCCTTACAATGAGCAGTTCTTC.

This chain connects TRBV28 to TRBJ2-7, with TRBD1 matching over 8 bases. The CDR3 has 13 residues. Germline V gives CDR1 MDHEN, CDR2 SYDVKM. The junction had 2 bases not matched to a gene; V was cut back by 3 bases and J by 4 bases. CDR3 in amino acids: CASSFTGGYEQYF. As DNA, the CDR3 is TGTGCCAGCAGTTTCACAGGGGGGTACGAGCAGTACTTC.

The J gene is TRBJ1-1, the V gene TRBV4-2, with D possibly being TRBD1 (5 bases). V dropped 2 bases and J dropped 1 base, with 11 bases sitting between them. From germline, CDR1 is LGHNA and CDR2 YNFKEQ. This CDR3 has 15 amino acids. The CDR3 DNA sequence: TGTGCCAGCAGCCAACTGTCTCAGGGGAACACTGAAGCTTTCTTT. It is translated as CASSQLSQGNTEAFF.

The rearrangement uses TRBV5-4 and TRBJ2-7; no definite D call. The V end lost 4 bases, the J end lost 3 bases, and 14 bases lay between the germline ends. The CDR3 has 14 amino acids. Germline V gene data show CDR1 as SGHNT and CDR2 as YYREEE (reference sequence). The CDR3, as DNA: TGTGCCAGCAGCCCCGCCCCGGACCTCTACGAGCAGTACTTC. Translation: CASSPAPDLYEQYF.

This clone was counted a few times. This chain connects TRBV4-2 to TRBJ1-1; D uncertain. Germline assignment: CDR1 LGHNA and CDR2 YNFKEQ. This CDR3 has 11 residues. V was trimmed by 1 base and J by 7 bases, leaving 4 bases between them. The CDR3 DNA reads as TGTGCCAGCAGCCAAGTGGATGAAGCTTTCTTT. It is translated as CASSQVDEAFF.